A single sample is the source of the 22 T cell receptor beta chains below, sequenced in a study of shared clonotypes between healthy human individuals. Profiled with immunoSEQ multiplex PCR; TCRdb holds only in-frame clones, not every one. The sample carries hundreds of thousands of clones, less than 96% recorded once. The sequenced sample consisted of naive CD4+ T cells sorted from blood. Subset noted: CD45RA+ positively selected. Receptors were obtained from a woman between 25 and 40 years old in good health.

V gene TRBV2 combines with J gene TRBJ1-5; D is possibly TRBD1 (6 bases). Germline CDR1 reads SNHLY; CDR2 reads FYNNEI. Trimming took 7 bases from V and 4 from J, leaving 14 bases between them. The CDR3 totals 14 residues. This chain's CDR3 is CASTGANANQPQHF. The CDR3 coding sequence is TGTGCCAGCACAGGGGCGAATGCGAATCAGCCCCAGCATTTT.

This chain joins TRBV6-5 and TRBJ2-5; the D is unclear. The V end was cut by 6 bases, the J end by 11 bases, with 16 bases between. The CDR3 is 12 residues long. CDR1 MNHEY and CDR2 SVGAGI come from the germline V gene. The CDR3 loop is CASSHPGREQYF. The CDR3 coding sequence is TGTGCCAGCAGCCACCCCGGTAGAGAGCAGTACTTC.

The rearrangement uses TRBV2 and TRBJ1-1; TRBD1 is a possible D gene (5 bases). The CDR3 is 13 amino acids. The V end was cut by 1 base, the J end by 6 bases, with 9 bases between. Germline V gene lookup returns CDR1 SNHLY and CDR2 FYNNEI. Here the CDR3 reads CASSEVWGAEAFF. CDR3 sequence (DNA): TGTGCCAGCAGTGAAGTCTGGGGGGCTGAAGCTTTCTTT.

Concerning this clone: The same CDR3 is also encoded by other DNA sequences in this sample. This chain joins TRBV30 and TRBJ1-5; possibly TRBD1 for D (5 bases). The length of the CDR3 is 13 residues. With 0 bases removed from V and 5 bases from J, the gap between germline ends came to 8 bases. Germline V gives CDR1 GTSNPN, CDR2 SVGIG (reference sequence). The CDR3 region has the DNA TGTGCCTGGAGTGTACTGGGGGATCAGCCCCAGCATTTT. Its translation: CAWSVLGDQPQHF.

The gene calls are TRBV9 and TRBJ2-7; 14 bases match TRBD2. The V and J ends lost 3 bases and 5 bases, in that order; junction bases with no gene match: 4. This CDR3 contains 15 residues. Germline V lookup: CDR1 SGDLS, CDR2 YYNGEE. CDR3 bases: TGTGCCAGCAGCGGGGGACTAGCGGGAGAAGACGAGCAGTACTTC. Protein: CASSGGLAGEDEQYF. The full variable domain, completed using reference TRBV9 and TRBJ2-7, is DSGVTQTPKHLITATGQRVTLRCSPRSGDLSVYWYQQSLDQGLQFLIQYYNGEERAKGNILERFSAQQFPDLHSELNLSSLELGDSALYFCASSGGLAGEDEQYFGPGTRLTVT.

The V call is TRBV6-1, the J call TRBJ1-2, with TRBD1 as a possible D gene (5 bases). Trimming left V 2 bases short and J 4 bases short, with 11 bases between. This CDR3 comprises 14 residues. CDR1 MNHNS and CDR2 SASEGT come from the germline V gene. This CDR3 is CASSELGRVYGYTF. CDR3 sequence (DNA): TGTGCCAGCAGTGAATTGGGACGGGTCTATGGCTACACCTTC.

This rearrangement joins TRBV5-1 to TRBJ2-1; 8 bases fit TRBD2. The CDR3 sequence is 15 residues long. The V gene end was trimmed by 2 bases and the J gene end by 0 bases; junction bases not matched to a gene: 1. Germline-derived CDR1 and CDR2 are SGHRS and YFSETQ. The CDR3 DNA sequence: TGCGCCAGCAGCTTACTAGCGGACTCCTACAATGAGCAGTTCTTC. Encoded protein: CASSLLADSYNEQFF. Variable domain in full (rest from reference TRBV5-1 and TRBJ2-1): KAGVTQTPRYLIKTRGQQVTLSCSPISGHRSVSWYQQTPGQGLQFLFEYFSETQRNKGNFPGRFSGRQFSNSRSEMNVSTLELGDSALYLCASSLLADSYNEQFFGPGTRLTVL.

V is TRBV4-1 and J is TRBJ2-2; the D is unclear. Germline values: CDR1 MGHRA, CDR2 YSYEKL. With 2 bases removed from V and 8 bases from J, the gap between germline ends came to 6 bases. This CDR3 has 12 residues. The CDR3 spells CASSQIQGELFF. CDR3 bases: TGCGCCAGCAGCCAAATACAAGGGGAGCTGTTTTTT.

This chain links TRBV7-3 with TRBJ1-1; D is possibly TRBD1 (5 bases). This CDR3 is 13 amino acids long. Germline loops: CDR1 SGHTA, CDR2 FQGTGA. The V gene lost 4 bases and the J gene lost 3 bases, with 9 bases spanning the gap. This CDR3 reads CASSSGRDTEAFF. The CDR3 DNA is TGTGCCAGCAGCTCAGGGAGGGACACTGAAGCTTTCTTT.

This chain connects TRBV12-5 to TRBJ1-1; the D is unclear. Germline CDR1 and CDR2: LGHNT and FRNRAP. This CDR3 spans 13 amino acids. Deletions cut 1 base from V and 4 bases from J, with 7 bases between. In nucleotides, the CDR3 is TGTGCTAGTGGTTTGGGGCGGGGCACTGAAGCTTTCTTT. It is translated as CASGLGRGTEAFF.

The chain couples TRBV30 to TRBJ1-1; maybe TRBD1 (6 bases). The CDR3 spans 14 residues. In germline, CDR1 is GTSNPN, CDR2 SVGIG (reference sequence). The V end was cut by 3 bases, the J end by 1 base, with 12 bases between. The CDR3 coding sequence is TGTGCCTGGAGCCAGGACAGTAAGAACACTGAAGCTTTCTTT. Its protein is CAWSQDSKNTEAFF.

CDR3 sequence (DNA): TGTGCCAGCAGCTTGGCGGGAGGCGCAGATACGCAGTATTTT. Translated, it gives CASSLAGGADTQYF. The chain is built from TRBV5-4 and TRBJ2-3, with 7 bases lining up with TRBD2. The CDR3 contains 14 residues. V lost 0 bases, J lost 4 bases, and 2 bases stayed unmatched. Germline V gene sequence: CDR1 SGHNT, CDR2 YYREEE (reference sequence).

The CDR3 spells CASSPRLSYNEQFF. The CDR3 region has the DNA TGTGCCAGCAGCCCAAGGCTGAGCTACAATGAGCAGTTCTTC. The chain has TRBV14 and TRBJ2-1, with unresolved D. Trimming took 4 bases from V and 3 from J, leaving 10 bases between them. The CDR3 totals 14 residues. Germline V CDR1 and CDR2: SGHDN, FVKESK.

The J gene is TRBJ2-2, the V gene TRBV11-2; D is possibly TRBD2 (6 bases). This CDR3 comprises 16 residues. CDR1 is SGHAT and CDR2 is FQNNGV in the germline V gene. The V and J ends lost 4 bases and 4 bases respectively, with 16 bases between them. In DNA, the CDR3 is TGTGCCAGCAGCTCCGCTAGACTAGGACCCACCGGGGAGCTGTTTTTT. Translated, it gives CASSSARLGPTGELFF.

The J gene is TRBJ1-5, the V gene TRBV6-1; D not certain. V lost 8 bases to trimming and J lost 4 bases, with 12 bases between them. Germline loops: CDR1 MNHNS, CDR2 SASEGT. This CDR3 contains 13 residues. CDR3 residues: CASSARVNQPQHF. CDR3 nucleotide sequence: TGTGCCAGCTCGGCCAGAGTAAATCAGCCCCAGCATTTT.

The V gene is TRBV13, the J gene TRBJ1-4; D is unresolved. Trimming took off 5 bases at V and 4 bases at J, with 17 bases between the two ends. Germline CDR1 PRHDT, CDR2 FYEKMQ (reference sequence). This CDR3 comprises 16 residues. This chain's CDR3 is CASSLRHWYGNEKLFF. As DNA, the CDR3 is TGTGCCAGCAGCCTAAGACACTGGTACGGTAATGAAAAACTGTTTTTT.

The chain employs TRBV5-1 and TRBJ2-3; D gene unclear. V lost 0 bases and J 2 bases, leaving 13 bases between the germline ends. CDR3 size: 16 residues. Germline CDR1 is SGHRS and CDR2 is YFSETQ. The CDR3 here is CASSLAARPNTDTQYF. DNA for the CDR3: TGCGCCAGCAGCTTGGCCGCCCGACCAAACACAGATACGCAGTATTTT.

This clone showed up just once. The rearrangement uses TRBV5-4 and TRBJ2-2; tentatively, D is TRBD2 (6 bases). Trimming left V 1 base short and J 6 bases short, with 7 bases between. This CDR3 has 13 residues. Germline lookup yields CDR1 SGHNT and CDR2 YYREEE (reference sequence). The CDR3 nucleotides read TGTGCCAGCAGCTTGTGGGAGGCCGGGGAGCTGTTTTTT. Its translation: CASSLWEAGELFF.

This chain uses TRBV4-2 with TRBJ2-7; the D is unclear. Looked up from germline, CDR1 is LGHNA and CDR2 is YNFKEQ. This CDR3 comprises 15 residues. Trimming took 4 bases from V and 1 from J, leaving 14 bases between them. CDR3 bases: TGTGCCAGCAGCCCAGGCCCGACGGCTTCCTACGAGCAGTACTTC. Translating it yields CASSPGPTASYEQYF.

This CDR3 reads CASSQGLGQGQGSPSVRGYTF. The CDR3, as DNA: TGCGCCAGCAGCCAAGGTCTCGGGCAGGGGCAGGGATCCCCCTCTGTGAGAGGCTACACCTTC. V is TRBV4-1 and J is TRBJ1-2; possibly TRBD1 for D (6 bases). The CDR3 covers 21 residues. Trimming took off 1 base at V and 8 bases at J, with 35 bases between the two ends. The germline V gene encodes CDR1 MGHRA and CDR2 YSYEKL.

V is TRBV10-3 and J is TRBJ2-5; D is unclear. CDR3 length: 14 residues. The germline V gene encodes CDR1 ENHRY and CDR2 SYGVKD. Trimming pared 3 bases from V and 2 bases from J, leaving 10 bases between. CDR3 protein: CAISERQVQETQYF. DNA of the CDR3: TGTGCCATCAGTGAACGGCAGGTACAAGAGACCCAGTACTTC.

This clone has a handful of counts. Other DNA sequences in this sample translate to the same CDR3. The V gene is TRBV10-1, the J gene TRBJ2-2, with D unresolved. The germline V gene has CDR1 WNHNN and CDR2 SYGVQD (reference sequence). CDR3 length: 12 residues. V was clipped by 7 bases and J by 2 bases, with 5 bases between them. The CDR3 reads CASNSNTGELFF. CDR3 coding DNA: TGCGCCAGCAATTCCAACACCGGGGAGCTGTTTTTT.